These 20 T cell receptor beta chains were all obtained from the same sample, sequenced in a study of blood T cell repertoires in COVID-19. Assay used: immunoSEQ multiplex PCR; TCRdb lists only in-frame clones, some missing. The table includes around 310,000 clones, nearly 90% detected once. Source material: PBMCs or T cells enriched from blood (not recorded which). The receptors originated from a woman in her twenties or thirties who had recovered from COVID-19.

V and J are TRBV7-9 and TRBJ2-7, with a possible D match to TRBD1 (5 bases). Germline V gene sequence: CDR1 SEHNR, CDR2 FQNEAQ (reference sequence). This CDR3 has 12 amino acids. The germline V and J ends were trimmed by 4 bases and 6 bases, with 10 bases remaining between them. The CDR3 bases are TGTGCCAGCAGCTCTCAGGGTGGCGAGCAGTACTTC. As protein: CASSSQGGEQYF.

V is TRBV12-5 and J is TRBJ2-3, with D perhaps matching TRBD2 (5 bases). Germline loops: CDR1 LGHNT, CDR2 FRNRAP. V was trimmed by 0 bases and J by 2 bases, leaving 12 bases between them. CDR3 length: 16 amino acids. The CDR3 loop is CASGLVPGLLTDTQYF. CDR3 nucleotides: TGTGCTAGTGGTTTGGTACCAGGACTTCTCACAGATACGCAGTATTTT.

The V and J genes are TRBV7-2 and TRBJ1-4; TRBD1 aligns across 7 bases. This CDR3 spans 17 amino acids. With 5 bases clipped from V and 4 bases from J, the junction kept 13 bases outside the gene matches. Germline V gives CDR1 SGHTA, CDR2 FQGNSA. The CDR3 loop is CASSPRTGELNNEKLFF. CDR3 sequence (DNA): TGTGCCAGCAGCCCCCGGACAGGCGAACTTAATAATGAAAAACTGTTTTTT.

The chain joins TRBV18 to TRBJ1-2, with D maybe TRBD1 (6 bases). The CDR3 consists of 15 residues. V was pared by 3 bases and J by 4 bases, with 15 bases between. Per the germline V gene, CDR1 is KGHSH and CDR2 is LQKENI. The CDR3 coding sequence is TGTGCCAGCTCACCGGAAGGGACACGGATCTATGGCTACACCTTC. It codes for CASSPEGTRIYGYTF.

The chain has TRBV19 and TRBJ1-2; 7 positions match TRBD1. The CDR3 spans 14 residues. Germline trimming cut 1 base from V and 4 bases from J; bases unmatched to any gene: 3. Per germline, CDR1 LNHDA and CDR2 SQIVND (reference sequence). The CDR3 reads CASSIGAGGYGYTF. Written as DNA, the CDR3 is TGTGCCAGTAGTATAGGCGCAGGGGGCTATGGCTACACCTTC.

This CDR3 is CSATNGRVAFF. The CDR3 DNA follows: TGCAGTGCTACTAACGGGCGGGTAGCTTTCTTT. The chain is built from TRBV20-1 and TRBJ1-1; no reliable D call. The V end lost 4 bases, the J end lost 10 bases, and 13 bases lay between the germline ends. Germline values: CDR1 DFQATT, CDR2 SNEGSKA (reference sequence). This CDR3 has 11 residues.

This chain joins TRBV7-6 and TRBJ1-1; 7 bases agree with TRBD1. Germline V gene data show CDR1 as SGHVS and CDR2 as FNYEAQ. The J segment lost 5 bases and the V segment lost 5 bases, leaving 11 bases of the junction unmatched. CDR3 length: 15 residues. CDR3 loop: CASSTRQGSETEAFF. In DNA form, the CDR3 reads TGTGCCAGCAGCACCAGACAGGGCAGTGAAACTGAAGCTTTCTTT.

The J gene is TRBJ2-7, the V gene TRBV3-1 (or the pseudogene TRBV3-2); D is possibly TRBD2 (5 bases). The CDR3 sequence is 17 residues long. CDR1 is LGHDT, CDR2 YNNKEL, per germline (reference sequence). V was cut by 3 bases and J by 4 bases, with 22 bases left in between. DNA of the CDR3: TGTGCCAGCAGCCACCTCCCGGGGTTTCAAGGTCTTTACGAGCAGTACTTC. This codes for CASSHLPGFQGLYEQYF.

There are a few counts of this clone. The CDR3 bases are TGCGCCAGCAGCTGGACAGGGGCGTACAATGAGCAGTTCTTC. This codes for CASSWTGAYNEQFF. V and J are TRBV5-1 and TRBJ2-1; 9 bases align to TRBD1. The CDR3 length is 14 residues. After removal of 3 bases from V and 4 bases from J, the junction contained 2 bases not matched to a gene. From germline, CDR1 is SGHRS and CDR2 YFSETQ.

The V call is TRBV7-9, the J call TRBJ1-3; the D gene is possibly TRBD1 (5 bases). V gave up 5 bases and J gave up 0 bases, with 14 bases separating them. CDR1 and CDR2 (germline): SEHNR, FQNEAQ (reference sequence). The CDR3 covers 16 residues. As DNA, the CDR3 is TGTGCCAGCAGCGCGGGACCAGAATACTCTGGAAACACCATATATTTT. Translation: CASSAGPEYSGNTIYF.

This clone showed up just a few times. V is TRBV14 and J is TRBJ2-1, with TRBD1 matching 9 bases. Losses at the gene ends were 2 bases for V and 1 base for J; bases not matched to a gene: 15. Germline V gene lookup returns CDR1 SGHDN and CDR2 FVKESK. The CDR3 has 20 amino acids. The CDR3 DNA sequence: TGTGCCAGCAGCCAACGTTATAGATACCGGGACAGGGTATCCTACAATGAGCAGTTCTTC. Translation: CASSQRYRYRDRVSYNEQFF.

The chain joins TRBV27 to TRBJ2-1; 9 bases agree with TRBD1. Trimming removed 5 bases from V and 7 bases from J; junction bases left unmatched: 9. This CDR3 is 15 amino acids long. Germline V gives CDR1 MNHEY, CDR2 SMNVEV (reference sequence). The CDR3 DNA follows: TGTGCCAGCAGTGCCGAACAGGGGGCGTATAATGAGCAGTTCTTC. Translation: CASSAEQGAYNEQFF.

The chain has TRBV29-1 and TRBJ2-1, with a tentative D call TRBD2 (6 bases). The CDR3 is 14 amino acids. CDR1 is SQVTM and CDR2 is ANQGSEA in the germline V gene. V was pared by 5 bases and J by 7 bases, with 18 bases between. CDR3 region: CSVIPGLPRNEQFF. The CDR3 nucleotides are TGCAGCGTTATTCCAGGACTACCTAGGAATGAGCAGTTCTTC.

V usage is TRBV5-1 and J usage is TRBJ2-2, with a weak D call TRBD1 (6 bases). This CDR3 is built from 16 residues. Germline V gene lookup returns CDR1 SGHRS and CDR2 YFSETQ. The germline V and J ends were trimmed by 4 bases and 3 bases, with 16 bases remaining between them. CDR3 in DNA: TGCGCCAGCAGCGTCATCCCAGGGGTGGACACCGGGGAGCTGTTTTTT. The encoded protein is CASSVIPGVDTGELFF.

The chain employs TRBV7-3 and TRBJ2-1, with TRBD2 matching over 11 bases. This CDR3 region has 16 residues. Germline trimming cut 0 bases from V and 10 bases from J; bases unmatched to any gene: 8. Germline V gene data show CDR1 as SGHTA and CDR2 as FQGTGA. CDR3 coding DNA: TGTGCCAGCAGCTTAACCTACGGGACTAGCGGAAAAGAGCAGTTCTTC. Translated: CASSLTYGTSGKEQFF.

DNA of the CDR3: TGTGCCAGCAGCCTCCAGGGGGCAGGAACTGAAGCTTTCTTT. This gives the protein CASSLQGAGTEAFF. The chain carries TRBV3-1 (or the pseudogene TRBV3-2) and TRBJ1-1; 8 bases align to TRBD1. The J segment lost 5 bases and the V segment lost 4 bases, leaving 6 bases of the junction unmatched. Germline assignment: CDR1 LGHDT and CDR2 YNNKEL (reference sequence). The CDR3 loop spans 14 amino acids.

J is TRBJ1-4 and V is TRBV29-1; the D gene is possibly TRBD1 (6 bases). The V gene's germline CDR1 is SQVTM and CDR2 ANQGSEA. CDR3 size: 13 residues. V was clipped by 5 bases and J by 8 bases, with 15 bases between them. This CDR3 reads CSVHTGPGEKLFF. Written as DNA, the CDR3 is TGCAGCGTTCACACAGGGCCCGGGGAAAAACTGTTTTTT.

V gene TRBV3-1 (or the pseudogene TRBV3-2) combines with J gene TRBJ2-7; possible D gene TRBD2, 5 bases. V was cut by 4 bases and J by 4 bases, with 8 bases left in between. This CDR3 is built from 12 residues. Germline V gives CDR1 LGHDT, CDR2 YNNKEL (reference sequence). The CDR3 sequence: CASSLRGYEQYF. The CDR3 DNA is TGTGCCAGCAGCCTCCGGGGTTACGAGCAGTACTTC.

Only one count was recorded for this clone. V gene TRBV2 combines with J gene TRBJ2-7; 7 bases fit TRBD1. Germline V gene data show CDR1 as SNHLY and CDR2 as FYNNEI. CDR3 length: 15 residues. V shed 0 bases and J 1 base; nucleotides not matched to a gene: 3. The CDR3 sequence is CASSEAWDSSYEQYF. The DNA for the CDR3 is TGTGCCAGCAGTGAAGCATGGGACAGTTCCTACGAGCAGTACTTC.

The chain recombines TRBV11-2 with TRBJ2-2; weak D call: TRBD2 (5 bases). CDR3 length: 14 residues. V lost 5 bases to trimming and J lost 5 bases, with 12 bases between them. Germline assignment: CDR1 SGHAT and CDR2 FQNNGV. In DNA form, the CDR3 reads TGTGCCAGCAGCCTCGATAGCGATACCGGGGAGCTGTTTTTT. This translates into CASSLDSDTGELFF.